This T cell receptor (beta chain) was captured by sequencing in a study of Graves' ophthalmopathy and Graves' hyperthyroidism. A roughly 9.7 ml volume of fresh peripheral blood provided the PBMCs. As the template, RNA transcripts were used to amplify TCR beta CDR3 regions. In the first round, RT-PCR was carried out with HTBI primers, and a multiplex PCR formed the second round. One entry per CDR3 protein, called by TCRdb with MiXCR from the multiplex PCR reads. The table shows a few hundred thousand distinct CDR3 sequences, with about 17% occurring only once. The CDR3 is 16 residues long. The V and J ends lost 0 bases and 5 bases respectively, with 17 bases between them. Per germline, CDR1 SGDLS and CDR2 YYNGEE.

The sequence was collected from an adult man with Graves' ophthalmopathy. The V call is TRBV9, the J call TRBJ2-5; D is ambiguous. The sample comprised peripheral blood. CDR3 DNA: TGTGCCAGCAGCGTAGCGTCGACGGTCAAGCCGGAGACCCAGTACTTC. Its translation is CASSVASTVKPETQYF. The whole variable domain, filled in from reference TRBV9 and TRBJ2-5, reads DSGVTQTPKHLITATGQRVTLRCSPRSGDLSVYWYQQSLDQGLQFLIQYYNGEERAKGNILERFSAQQFPDLHSELNLSSLELGDSALYFCASSVASTVKPETQYFGPGTRLLVL.